Below are 5 T cell receptor beta chains sequenced from a single sample in a study of blood T cell repertoires in COVID-19. TCRdb keeps only in-frame clones here, not all; method: immunoSEQ multiplex PCR. The table has some 190,000 clones, roughly 86% seen once. Sample: peripheral blood. The receptor set was obtained from a man aged 18 to 29 with active or convalescent COVID-19.

The chain joins TRBV19 to TRBJ1-1; 7 bases fit TRBD1. In germline, CDR1 is LNHDA, CDR2 SQIVND (reference sequence). The CDR3 is made up of 16 amino acids. V was pared by 0 bases and J by 5 bases, with 9 bases of the junction left unmatched. CDR3 sequence reads: CASSIEQGVRETEAFF. Here the CDR3 DNA reads TGTGCCAGTAGTATAGAGCAGGGGGTGAGGGAAACTGAAGCTTTCTTT.

This clone occurred once. This chain joins TRBV9 and TRBJ1-4, with TRBD1 identical over 7 bases. The ends lost 4 bases at V and 3 bases at J; junction bases unmatched: 3. CDR1 SGDLS and CDR2 YYNGEE come from the germline V gene. This CDR3 comprises 14 residues. The CDR3: CASSLGQSNEKLFF. CDR3 bases: TGTGCCAGCAGCCTGGGACAGTCTAATGAAAAACTGTTTTTT.

J is TRBJ1-2 and V is TRBV28; 10 bases align to TRBD1. V shed 6 bases and J 8 bases; nucleotides not matched to a gene: 9. Germline loops: CDR1 MDHEN, CDR2 SYDVKM. The length of the CDR3 is 14 residues. CDR3 DNA sequence: TGTGCCAGCAGCGAGACAGGGGGCGAGGAGGGCTACACCTTC. It codes for CASSETGGEEGYTF.

In DNA, the CDR3 is TGTGCCAGTAGTATTAACAGGGATGCGAATTCACCCCTCCACTTT. It specifies CASSINRDANSPLHF. This chain links TRBV19 with TRBJ1-6, with D maybe TRBD1 (6 bases). This CDR3 region has 15 residues. The V gene lost 3 bases and the J gene lost 7 bases, with 13 bases spanning the gap. Germline V gene data show CDR1 as LNHDA and CDR2 as SQIVND (reference sequence).

The V call is TRBV19, the J call TRBJ2-3; TRBD2 matches 9 bases. V lost 6 bases and J lost 1; bases outside the gene matches: 8. Germline CDR1 LNHDA, CDR2 SQIVND (reference sequence). There are 16 residues in the CDR3. The CDR3 loop is CASRDPRLAGTDTQYF. The CDR3 DNA reads TGTGCCAGTAGGGACCCCCGACTAGCGGGCACAGATACGCAGTATTTT.